This TCR beta chain was profiled in a study of cytomegalovirus exposure and HLA in healthy donors (dated by TCRdb to between 2016 and 2019). Describing the broader study: In an earlier analysis of roughly 500 of the donors, about 270 Gb of sequence data and 120 million or so unique TCR beta sequences from 150 million to 200 million T cells were reported. High-throughput TCR immunosequencing, statistical association of individual TCRs with disease status, and machine learning were combined to predict cytomegalovirus infection status. In the later analysis, no new phenotypic data were used to find candidate immune exposures; instead, reliance was placed on TCR beta sequences and their occurrence across donors. To decide whether each TCR beta V gene segment behaved as functional or pseudogenic, an earlier analysis of 587 of the donors relied on high-throughput TCR beta sequencing. Approximately 310 gigabases of sequencing data and around 88 million unique TCR sequences made up an early release that covered under 750 HLA-typed donors. The study aimed to test whether cataloging public T cell receptors could reveal signatures of past pathogen exposure. The number of donors typed differed by locus, with about 620-630 for A, B, C, DRB1 and DQB1, approximately 500 for DQA1, nearly 610 for DPA1, and roughly 450 for DPB1. A later analysis re-analyzed previously published TCR beta repertoires from 666 donors and added high-resolution HLA genotyping to study TCR occurrence patterns. Among some 400 genotyped donors of the cohort, an average of approximately 220,000 unique TCR beta nucleotide sequences was sequenced per donor, of which 15% to 20% were non-productive. In a later genetic analysis, genome-wide SNP genotypes for about 55% of the roughly 700 donors were used, and that subset was treated as a discovery cohort. Among the roughly 400 genotyped donors, about 83% belonged to the genetic ancestry cluster associated with self-reported Caucasian donors. Both class I and class II loci were covered by HLA typing, at four-digit resolution. All discovery cohort repertoires had been generated using a single sequencing platform. Donor age, sex, ethnicity and CMV serostatus were collected together with the repertoire data. Five DR-DQ haplotypes were handled as single units for association and clustering because linkage in the cohort was strong. Using immunosequencing, the study profiled T cell repertoires from about 620 subjects and related those repertoires to cytomegalovirus serostatus. Besides the first cohort of approximately 670 subjects, a separate validation cohort made up of 95 to 150 different subjects was used. General study outcomes and caveats: A further reported finding was that TCR beta sequences accurately predicted the HLA-A and HLA-B alleles for most subjects in the first cohort. In this cohort, only TCR beta chains were sequenced, and detectable features were limited by the absence of alpha or paired-chain data. V-gene and J-gene trimming of TCR beta chains was associated with a missense DCLRE1C variant in a later genetic analysis, and the association was replicated in an independent cohort. Compared with the approximately 670-donor mean, donors in an Asian-associated ancestry cluster had fewer N-insertions in productive TCRs, according to a later genetic analysis. According to a later analysis, TCR association rates differed among HLA loci, with DRB1 alleles showing the most associated TCRs and HLA-C alleles showing the fewest. A total of roughly 160 TCR beta chains were listed by the study as associated with cytomegalovirus. When HLA alleles, especially DR and DQ, strongly co-occurred, TCR associations were difficult to assign to individual alleles. The only immune exposure information available for the cohort was CMV serostatus. Correlated functional status among segregating V segments might be attributable to linkage disequilibrium, but an unknown experimental factor could not be ruled out. Compared with equally common non-associated chains, HLA-associated TCR beta chains in a later analysis were more clonally expanded and had lower generation probabilities. According to a later analysis, most CMV-associated TCR beta chains appeared to be HLA-restricted, and the HLA associations seemed to be driven largely by CMV exposure. The sequencing pipeline was judged likely to have produced a cluster of highly shared sequence variants as a technical artifact. Three of the identified cytomegalovirus-associated TCR beta chains were confirmed in vitro to be specific for cytomegalovirus antigens. Because HLA typing was missing for some donors at each locus, association tests included only the typed subset. In an earlier analysis of a few hundred of the donors, most TCR beta V segments were observed in productive rearrangements about 87% or about 30% of the time, broadly matching IMGT annotations. The classifier was reported to diagnose cytomegalovirus status with high specificity and sensitivity in both the original and validation cohorts. Roughly uniform sequencing depth across donors was assumed in presence/absence analyses, although this assumption may not hold. Most TCR sequences were observed very rarely across donors, whereas some public TCRs were present in many individuals. Because counts were too low, about 15 rarely observed V segments, including chromosome 9 orphons, were left out of the earlier analysis of about 500 of the donors. The authors suggested that the approach could potentially be generalized to other disease states and immunological phenotypes. Several of the top co-occurrence clusters appeared to be linked to parvovirus B19, influenza, CMV and Epstein-Barr virus, according to a later analysis. In a later analysis, 16,951 TCR beta sequences were associated with specific HLA alleles at a false discovery rate of 0.05.

Regarding this clone: Its cognate antigen has yet to be identified. Base qualities are not at hand, and no much larger clone is one base apart.

Receptors were amplified or captured by the immunoSEQ multiplex PCR assay. For the multiplex PCR, a mixture combining 60 forward primers for TCR Vbeta segments and 13 reverse primers for TCR Jbeta segments was used. The CDR3 region of rearranged TCR beta genes was amplified from genomic DNA by a multiplex PCR assay. Amplified TCR beta libraries were sequenced as 87-base-pair reads on the Illumina HiSeq System. The authors processed their data as follows. Across the roughly 670 repertoires, a later analysis counted 80 million or so unique TCR beta chains, roughly 11 million of which were shared by at least two donors. To remove PCR and sequencing errors, raw reads were error-corrected and collapsed into unique sequences using a nearest-neighbor algorithm that merged closely related sequences. CDR3 sequences were aligned to IMGT reference sequences to assign V, D and J gene segments. For a sequence to be retained, a match of at least six nucleotides was required to both a V gene segment and a J gene segment. Rearrangements were classified as productive when the CDR3 lacked stop codons and remained in frame with V and J, and all other rearrangements were classified as non-productive. CDR3 was defined by IMGT convention, running from the second conserved V-encoded cysteine to the conserved J-encoded phenylalanine. In an earlier analysis of around 570 of the donors, sequences lacking an unambiguous match to a single V gene segment were excluded. In an earlier analysis of approximately 610 of the donors, V segments were called functional above 56.7% productive rearrangements and were called segregating when the between-donor standard deviation exceeded 5%. A statistical classification framework was developed to diagnose cytomegalovirus status using the catalog of TCR beta chain sequences. In a later analysis, TCR nucleotide sequences were compared against IMGT/GENE-DB human TR gene sequences so that V and J genes could be assigned. A later analysis assigned CDR3 sequences and most-parsimonious VDJ recombination scenarios with the TCRdist pipeline. In a later analysis, every TCR beta chain was defined by the combination of its CDR3 amino acid sequence and its V-gene family, and reads without a unique V-gene family were dropped. A later analysis removed roughly 590 highly shared, low-generation-probability nucleotide sequences to deal with suspected cross-contamination and a sequencing artifact. For each public chain, a later analysis derived a clonal expansion index from normalized ranks of inferred template counts within each repertoire. Generation probabilities in a later analysis came from a VDJ recombination model fitted to out-of-frame rearrangements, and those results were checked against IGoR. In a later analysis, TCR-TCR, TCR-HLA and TCR-CMV co-occurrence was scored with hypergeometric tests, and a repertoire-size bias correction was applied to TCR pairs. A later analysis estimated false discovery rates by permuting HLA or CMV assignments 20 times. In a later analysis, co-occurring TCRs were grouped using DBSCAN, with TCRdist sequence similarity added in when clustering inside HLA-allele-positive subsets. For co-occurrence clustering, repertoires with fewer than 30,000 or more than 120,000 public chains were excluded, along with roughly five repertoires with anomalous nucleotide sharing. Not all clones reach the TCRdb copy of this immuneACCESS table, which keeps in-frame sequences only. Checked studies attribute under half of the gap to unresolved V genes and leave the rest unexplained. The V and J calls and clone size come from that table; D and trimming were worked out from the DNA. This sample comprises some 100,000 clones, more than 60% of them detected only once. The top ten hold about 4.5% of the sample.

In total, 666 healthy bone marrow donors made up the cohort. All cohort members were sampled while nominally healthy, although unrecorded immune exposures were likely present. The donor was CMV seropositive and belonged to the group of about 290 seropositive cohort members. Every donor gave a peripheral blood sample, and the peripheral blood mononuclear cells from that sample were used for TCR beta sequencing. The Qiagen DNeasy Blood Extraction Kit was used to extract genomic DNA from the blood cell samples. Sequenced material: PBMCs. The clonotype was recovered from a woman aged 18-29 years in good health and CMV-seropositive.

The CDR3 region: CSVEVASGTYEQYF. The nucleotide sequence is given as TGCAGCGTTGAGGTCGCTAGCGGCACCTACGAGCAGTACTTC. This receptor chain uses TRBV29-1 and TRBJ2-7; TRBD2 lines up with 7 middle nucleotides. V trim: 3 bases; J trim: 2 bases; unmatched bases: 7. The CDR3 sequence holds 14 residues, the cysteine and phenylalanine included. Only the CDR3 portion is preserved as DNA: 42 bases, with reading frame beginning at the first base. According to the germline V gene, CDR1 reads SQVTM and CDR2 reads ANQGSEA.